This T cell receptor (beta chain) stems from a study of blood T cell repertoires in COVID-19. Assignment of participants to cohorts was predicated upon participant-reported clinical history. The study counted Cohort 3 donors as recovered given two negative PCRs, clearance, or symptom resolution. In the authors' workflow: Reference gene primers were amplified, and this amplification served to estimate nucleated cell counts. The repertoire was sequenced with immunoSEQ multiplex PCR; TCRdb's copy has only in-frame clones and lacks some. From that table come the V and J calls and clone size; the DNA was used to work out D and trimming. Of some 240,000 clones detected, more than 65% appear once; the ten largest clones hold around 3.6%. Trimming removed 0 bases from V and 6 bases from J; junction bases left unmatched: 2. Looked up from germline, CDR1 is SGHRS and CDR2 is YFSETQ. The CDR3 loop spans 13 amino acids.

The TCR originated in a man aged 50 or older who had recovered from COVID-19. Sequencing input: PBMCs or T cells enriched from blood (not recorded which). The chain links TRBV5-1 to TRBJ2-5, with 7 bases lining up with TRBD2. The CDR3 coding sequence is TGCGCCAGCAGCTTGGCCGGGGGGAAGACCCAGTACTTC. Amino acid sequence: CASSLAGGKTQYF. The full variable domain, its missing parts supplied by reference TRBV5-1 and TRBJ2-5, is KAGVTQTPRYLIKTRGQQVTLSCSPISGHRSVSWYQQTPGQGLQFLFEYFSETQRNKGNFPGRFSGRQFSNSRSEMNVSTLELGDSALYLCASSLAGGKTQYFGPGTRLLVL.